One sample yielded the 8 T cell receptor beta chains listed below, sequenced in a study of OX40 agonist ivuxolimab in advanced cancers. Produced via immunoSEQ multiplex PCR; TCRdb's table is partial and in-frame only. The sample carries some 20,000 clones, 65% to 85% recorded once. Source: CD4+ or CD8+ T cells sorted from blood, taken in a trial of the OX40 agonist ivuxolimab. The receptors were sampled from an adult with an advanced solid tumor such as melanoma, head and neck, liver or kidney cancer.

V usage is TRBV7-7 and J usage is TRBJ2-5, with TRBD1 identical over 8 bases. TRBJ2-7 matches the DNA end more closely, so the J call is doubtful. Germline assignment: CDR1 SSHAT and CDR2 FNYEAQ (reference sequence). The CDR3 extends over 13 amino acids. CDR3 coding DNA: TGTGCCAGCAGCTCAACTACAGGGGGCGAGCAGTACTTC. Translated, it gives CASSSTTGGEQYF.

The gene calls are TRBV2 and TRBJ2-5; 8 bases match TRBD2. The J call is uncertain, as TRBJ2-7 better fits the DNA end. Per the germline V gene, CDR1 is SNHLY and CDR2 is FYNNEI. There are 15 residues in the CDR3. This chain's CDR3 is CASRGLDGSIYEQYF. The CDR3 DNA follows: TGTGCCAGCAGGGGACTAGATGGGTCAATCTACGAGCAGTACTTC.

V usage is TRBV27 and J usage is TRBJ2-6; D is unclear. The CDR3 runs to 15 residues. Trimming left V 2 bases short and J 0 bases short, with 5 bases between. From germline, CDR1 is MNHEY and CDR2 SMNVEV (reference sequence). CDR3 protein: CASSLTLSGANVLTF. As DNA, the CDR3 is TGTGCCAGCAGTTTAACGCTCTCTGGGGCCAACGTCCTGACTTTC.

The J gene is TRBJ1-5, the V gene TRBV7-9; D is perhaps TRBD1 (5 bases). This CDR3 spans 13 amino acids. The V end lost 3 bases, the J end lost 5 bases, and 8 bases lay between the germline ends. Looked up from germline, CDR1 is SEHNR and CDR2 is FQNEAQ (reference sequence). The CDR3 reads CASSFPGDQPQHF. The CDR3 DNA follows: TGTGCCAGCAGCTTTCCGGGGGATCAGCCCCAGCATTTT.

This chain's CDR3 is CATSTKYSGLKNEQYF. The CDR3 bases are TGTGCCACCAGCACGAAATACAGCGGTCTGAAGAACGAGCAGTACTTC. This chain uses TRBV15 with TRBJ2-7, with D tentatively TRBD2 (5 bases). The CDR3 is 16 residues long. Trimming stripped 4 bases from V and 5 bases from J, with 21 bases between. Germline CDR1 and CDR2: LNHNV and YYDKDF (reference sequence).

The chain has TRBV11-3 and TRBJ2-5, with D possibly TRBD2 on 6 matching bases. Near its end, the DNA agrees better with TRBJ2-7, so the J call may be wrong. CDR3 length: 13 residues. Germline-derived CDR1 and CDR2 are SGHNT and YENEEA. DNA for the CDR3: TGTGCCAGCAGCAAGGGAGGCTCCTACGAGCAGTACTTC. Translated, it gives CASSKGGSYEQYF.

This clone was picked up a small number of times. V usage is TRBV10-3 and J usage is TRBJ2-1, with 13 bases that match TRBD2. The CDR3 is 17 amino acids. V gave up 0 bases and J gave up 7 bases; unmatched junction bases: 6. Germline V gives CDR1 ENHRY, CDR2 SYGVKD. The CDR3 bases are TGTGCCATCAGTGAGTCTACTAGCGGGAGGGCAAAAAATGAGCAGTTCTTC. It yields the protein CAISESTSGRAKNEQFF.

V gene TRBV18 combines with J gene TRBJ1-5, with 12 bases lining up with TRBD1. V trimming: 4 bases; J trimming: 6 bases; junction bases outside the gene matches: 7. Germline CDR1 reads KGHSH; CDR2 reads LQKENI. This CDR3 has 16 amino acids. The CDR3 region has the DNA TGTGCCAGCTCACGTACCGGGACAGGGGGCTCTCAGCCCCAGCATTTT. The encoded protein is CASSRTGTGGSQPQHF.